This T cell receptor beta chain was obtained from a study of shared clonotypes between healthy human individuals. General study results and limits: As a rule, naive subsets had a larger estimated richness than memory subsets.

Measured with immunoSEQ multiplex PCR; TCRdb has only the in-frame clones, and not every one. The sample has just over 2,000,000 clones, just under 95% seen once. V gave up 2 bases and J gave up 1 base, with 8 bases separating them. The CDR3 runs 14 residues. Per germline, CDR1 MNHEY and CDR2 SVGAGI. The naive CD8 fraction comprised CD45RO-negative cells positively selected for CCR7 and excluded terminally differentiated effector memory CD45RA+ cells. Donation came from healthy HIV-negative adults that had no recent acute infections or vaccinations. About this clone: As yet, its antigen is unknown. This specimen includes other DNA sequences encoding the same CDR3.

The specimen was naive CD8+ T cells sorted from blood. The sequence was obtained from a man in his late teens or twenties in good health. The J gene is TRBJ1-2, the V gene TRBV6-5; tentative D call: TRBD1 (6 bases). The CDR3 region has the DNA TGTGCCAGCAGTTACCTGGACAGTAACTATGGCTACACCTTC. Residues: CASSYLDSNYGYTF.